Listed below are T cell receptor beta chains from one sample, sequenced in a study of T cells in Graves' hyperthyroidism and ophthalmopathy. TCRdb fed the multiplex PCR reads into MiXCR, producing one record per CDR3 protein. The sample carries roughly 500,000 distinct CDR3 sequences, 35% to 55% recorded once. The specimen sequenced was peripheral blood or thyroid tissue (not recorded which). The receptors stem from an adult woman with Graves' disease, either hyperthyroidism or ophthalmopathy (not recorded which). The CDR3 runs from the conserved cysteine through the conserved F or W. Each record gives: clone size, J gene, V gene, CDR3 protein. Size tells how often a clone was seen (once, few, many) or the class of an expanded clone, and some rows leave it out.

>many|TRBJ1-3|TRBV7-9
CASSPWGGVGTWIRRNTIYF
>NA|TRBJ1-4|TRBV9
CASSVDSGEKLFF
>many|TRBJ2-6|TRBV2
CASEVSGANVLTF
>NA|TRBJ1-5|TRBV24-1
CATSDTDSQPQHF
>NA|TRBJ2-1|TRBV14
CASSHTRGWTRSNNEQFF
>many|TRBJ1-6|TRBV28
CASSDQGVSPLHF
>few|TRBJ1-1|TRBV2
CASSAGTGGSDTEAFF
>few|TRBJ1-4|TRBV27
CASSDQINEKLFF
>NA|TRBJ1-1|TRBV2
CASSPGQGAAEAFF
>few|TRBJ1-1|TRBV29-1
CSVADRQNTEAFF
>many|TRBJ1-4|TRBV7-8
CATARGGTNEKLFF
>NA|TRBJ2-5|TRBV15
CATSRGTGSSGDQETQYF
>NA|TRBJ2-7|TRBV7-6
CASSPSGLAGARTYEQYF
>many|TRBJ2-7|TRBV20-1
CSATRTGRDEQYF
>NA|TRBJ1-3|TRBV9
CASSGLAGGAGNTIYF
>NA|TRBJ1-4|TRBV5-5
CASSWSGAEKLFF
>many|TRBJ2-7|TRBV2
CASSDVGEQYF
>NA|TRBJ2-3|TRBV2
CASLRLGATLVDTQYF
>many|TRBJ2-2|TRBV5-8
CASSTRGSGTGELFF
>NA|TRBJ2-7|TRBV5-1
CASSTEGGPLREQYF
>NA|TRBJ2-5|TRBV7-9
CASSKGQGTEASQYF
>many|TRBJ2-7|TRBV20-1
CSARDFHSYEQYF
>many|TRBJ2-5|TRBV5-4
CASSLRLAGSQETQYF
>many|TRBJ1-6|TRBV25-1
CASSAQMGNSPLHF
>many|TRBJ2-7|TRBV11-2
CASSASLAGGEQYF
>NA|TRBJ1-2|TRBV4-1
CASSQDRVTYGYTF
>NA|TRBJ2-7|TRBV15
CATRVRDGHYEQYF
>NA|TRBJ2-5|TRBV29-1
CSVAWDRGGQETQYF
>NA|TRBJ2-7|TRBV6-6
CASSYAGTGDYEQYF
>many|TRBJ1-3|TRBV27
CASSDTSYSGNTIYF
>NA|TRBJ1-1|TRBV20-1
CSAIPRTGNTEAFF
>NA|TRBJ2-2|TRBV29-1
CSVQTGEEAGELFF
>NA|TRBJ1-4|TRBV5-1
CASSLGASASGEKLFF
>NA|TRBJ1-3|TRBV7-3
CASSQGQGAPLYF
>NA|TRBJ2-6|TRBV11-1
CASSSTPGTGGPGANVLTF
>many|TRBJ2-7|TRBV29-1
CSVGLAGAHEQYF
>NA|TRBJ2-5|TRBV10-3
CAISARGGLETQYF
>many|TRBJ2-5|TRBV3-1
CASSQQGGETQYF
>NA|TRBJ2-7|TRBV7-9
CASSAKLTSYEQYF
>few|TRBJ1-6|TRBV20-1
CSASKSSSYNSPLHF
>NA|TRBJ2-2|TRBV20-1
CSASELAGMSTGELFF
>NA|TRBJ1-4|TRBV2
CASTGAEEKLFF
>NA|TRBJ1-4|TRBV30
CAGWAGEKLFF
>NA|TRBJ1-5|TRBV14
CASSRYSYQPQHF
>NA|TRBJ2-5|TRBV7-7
CASSIQRGAQETQYF
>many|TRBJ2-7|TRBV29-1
CSVDGGSSGRTGYEQYF
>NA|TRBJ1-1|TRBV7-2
CASKRGATQAFF
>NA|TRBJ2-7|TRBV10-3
CAISGARGQTYEQYF
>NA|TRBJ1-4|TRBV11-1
CASSPGYTNEKLFF
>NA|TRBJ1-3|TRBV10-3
CAISGRQTSSGNTIYF
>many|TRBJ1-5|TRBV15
CATSRNRGTMQPQHF
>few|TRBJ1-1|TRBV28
CASKLLNTEAFF
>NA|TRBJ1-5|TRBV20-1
CSAINTGAGTWNQPQHF
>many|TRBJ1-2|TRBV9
CASSVTPGTVYGYTF
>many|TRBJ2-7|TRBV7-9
CASSLRDRRYEQYF